A single sample is the source of the 22 T cell receptor beta chains below, sequenced in a study of blood T cells in healthy people across ages. It was with a sample-barcoded 5' primer and a J-beta primer mix that a second PCR of about 6 to 12 cycles was run. Via MiXCR, TCRdb re-called the 5' RACE reads, giving one row per CDR3 protein. The table has about 1.1 million distinct CDR3 sequences, more than 30% seen once; the top ten hold under 15%. Input material: blood. These receptors were collected from a man younger than 30 in good health.

This clonotype was counted a few times. This chain uses TRBV20-1 with TRBJ2-1; TRBD1 matches at 8 bases. CDR1 and CDR2 from the germline V gene are DFQATT and SNEGSKA (reference sequence). This CDR3 is 12 amino acids long. V dropped 6 bases and J dropped 7; count of bases not matched to a gene: 5. As DNA, the CDR3 is TGCAGTGCGGAAAGGACAGGGAATGAGCAGTTCTTC. Its translation: CSAERTGNEQFF.

The V gene is TRBV7-2, the J gene TRBJ1-1, with TRBD1 identical over 10 bases. Germline V gene data show CDR1 as SGHTA and CDR2 as FQGNSA. This CDR3 comprises 15 residues. The trim removed 4 bases at V and 6 bases at J, leaving 8 bases unmatched. The DNA for the CDR3 is TGTGCCAGCAGCTCCTGGGACAGGGGATTTTCTGAAGCTTTCTTT. Protein product: CASSSWDRGFSEAFF.

This clonotype was seen a few times. This chain joins TRBV9 and TRBJ1-1; possibly TRBD1 for D (5 bases). V dropped 2 bases and J dropped 0 bases, with 8 bases sitting between them. The CDR3 extends over 14 amino acids. From germline, CDR1 is SGDLS and CDR2 YYNGEE. CDR3 nucleotide sequence: TGTGCCAGCAGCGTCAAGGACATGAACACTGAAGCTTTCTTT. Translating gives CASSVKDMNTEAFF.

This clonotype was seen once. This chain links TRBV4-1 with TRBJ2-5; perhaps D is TRBD1 or TRBD2 (5 bases each). V lost 0 bases to trimming and J lost 11 bases, with 22 bases between them. The CDR3 has 16 residues. In germline, CDR1 is MGHRA, CDR2 YSYEKL. CDR3 DNA sequence: TGCGCCAGCAGCCAAGATGATGGCGTACGGGGCAATGAGCAGTACTTC. The encoded protein is CASSQDDGVRGNEQYF.

This chain joins TRBV6-1 and TRBJ2-1, with 8 bases fitting TRBD1. Germline assignment: CDR1 MNHNS and CDR2 SASEGT. With 5 bases clipped from V and 7 bases from J, the junction kept 4 bases outside the gene matches. There are 13 residues in the CDR3. For the CDR3, the DNA is TGTGCCAGCAGTATCGACAGGGGTAATGAGCAGTTCTTC. As protein: CASSIDRGNEQFF.

This clonotype was picked up a small number of times. This rearrangement joins TRBV2 to TRBJ2-3; D call uncertain. The CDR3 runs 16 residues. Trimming took 0 bases from V and 2 from J, leaving 12 bases between them. Germline CDR1 is SNHLY and CDR2 is FYNNEI. The CDR3 region is CASSEALWRFTDTQYF. The CDR3 DNA sequence: TGTGCCAGCAGTGAAGCGCTTTGGCGGTTCACAGATACGCAGTATTTT.

The sample holds a few counts of this clonotype. This chain uses TRBV4-3 with TRBJ1-2, with D hard to call. This CDR3 is built from 16 residues. V dropped 0 bases and J dropped 7 bases, with 18 bases sitting between them. Germline V gives CDR1 LGHNA, CDR2 YSLEER. The CDR3 region is CASSQDIIGLSIGYTF. In DNA, the CDR3 is TGCGCCAGCAGCCAAGATATAATAGGGCTTTCGATTGGCTACACCTTC.

Only a few counts were recorded for this clonotype. The V and J genes are TRBV6-2 or TRBV6-3 and TRBJ2-3; D may be TRBD2 (6 bases). Looked up from germline, CDR1 is MNHEY and CDR2 is SVGEGT. The CDR3 contains 12 residues. Trimming removed 4 bases from V and 11 bases from J, with 13 bases in between. CDR3 residues: CASSFGPEGQYF. In nucleotides, the CDR3 is TGTGCCAGCAGTTTTGGACCGGAGGGGCAGTATTTT.

This rearrangement joins TRBV29-1 to TRBJ1-2; D is unresolved. Trimming stripped 3 bases from V and 4 bases from J, with 6 bases between. CDR1 and CDR2 from the germline V gene are SQVTM and ANQGSEA. The CDR3 length is 11 residues. Here the CDR3 reads CSVDEVYGYTF. DNA for the CDR3: TGCAGCGTTGACGAGGTCTATGGCTACACCTTC.

The chain couples TRBV10-3 to TRBJ2-4; weak D call: TRBD1 (6 bases). Germline CDR1 is ENHRY and CDR2 is SYGVKD. The germline V and J ends were trimmed by 2 bases and 8 bases, with 16 bases remaining between them. The CDR3 is 15 residues long. The CDR3 DNA reads TGTGCCATCAGTGAGGCCCGGGGCAGGGGTGACATTCAGTACTTC. It translates to CAISEARGRGDIQYF.

The chain couples TRBV5-6 to TRBJ2-3, with D perhaps matching TRBD2 (5 bases). V was cut by 2 bases and J by 2 bases, with 12 bases left in between. CDR1 and CDR2 from the germline V gene are SGHDT and YYEEEE. This CDR3 spans 15 amino acids. The CDR3, as DNA: TGTGCCAGCAGCTTCCTTAGAGGGCCCACAGATACGCAGTATTTT. Translating it yields CASSFLRGPTDTQYF.

The chain is built from TRBV9 and TRBJ2-1; 10 nucleotides align to TRBD2. The CDR3 loop spans 16 amino acids. After removal of 0 bases from V and 9 bases from J, the junction contained 9 bases not matched to a gene. The germline gives CDR1 SGDLS, CDR2 YYNGEE. The CDR3 DNA reads TGTGCCAGCAGCGTAGACCAGCGGGGGGGCTATGGTGAGCAGTTCTTC. Translating gives CASSVDQRGGYGEQFF.

The chain links TRBV6-9 to TRBJ2-7; 11 nucleotides line up with TRBD1. Germline V lookup: CDR1 MNHGY, CDR2 SVAAGI. The ends lost 5 bases at V and 7 bases at J; junction bases unmatched: 19. The CDR3 runs 18 residues. DNA of the CDR3: TGTGCCAGCAGTCACAACCCAACTCGGGACAGGGGGTTCTGGGAGCAGTACTTC. This codes for CASSHNPTRDRGFWEQYF.

The chain employs TRBV12-3 or TRBV12-4 and TRBJ2-7, with 8 bases identical to TRBD2. With the DNA end fitting TRBJ2-5 better, the J assignment may be wrong. CDR3 length: 15 residues. CDR3: CASSLWLAGQETQYF. CDR3 nucleotides: TGTGCCAGCAGTTTATGGCTAGCGGGCCAAGAGACCCAGTACTTC.

The V gene is TRBV28, the J gene TRBJ1-5; no firm D call. Germline assignment: CDR1 MDHEN and CDR2 SYDVKM. This CDR3 spans 14 amino acids. V was trimmed by 6 bases and J by 0 bases, leaving 9 bases between them. The CDR3 region is CASRAVISNQPQHF. Here the CDR3 DNA reads TGTGCCAGCAGGGCAGTGATTAGCAATCAGCCCCAGCATTTT.

The chain couples TRBV6-2 or TRBV6-3 to TRBJ2-1; weak D call: TRBD2 (6 bases). Germline-derived CDR1 and CDR2 are MNHEY and SVGEGT. V was pared by 6 bases and J by 15 bases, with 15 bases between. CDR3 length: 11 amino acids. CDR3 nucleotide sequence: TGTGCCAGCAGCTTCCGGGACTTAGCGTTCTTC. It yields the protein CASSFRDLAFF.

The V and J genes are TRBV4-3 and TRBJ2-3; TRBD2 matches 8 bases. Germline V gene data show CDR1 as LGHNA and CDR2 as YSLEER. The CDR3 extends over 16 amino acids. V lost 2 bases to trimming and J lost 4 bases; unmatched junction nucleotides: 8. DNA of the CDR3: TGCGCCAGCAGCCAAAACGCGGGGGGCCTTGCAGATACGCAGTATTTT. Encoded protein: CASSQNAGGLADTQYF.

The chain links TRBV28 to TRBJ1-2; D gene ambiguous. Germline V CDR1 and CDR2: MDHEN, SYDVKM. The CDR3 has 14 residues. The germline V and J ends were trimmed by 8 bases and 7 bases, with 20 bases remaining between them. The CDR3, as DNA: TGTGCCAGCCGGACGCCACAGACTTGGGGTGGCTACACCTTC. This encodes CASRTPQTWGGYTF.

The chain carries TRBV18 and TRBJ1-6; D remains unclear. V shed 5 bases and J shed 5 bases, with 10 bases lying between them. CDR1 KGHSH and CDR2 LQKENI come from the germline V gene. The CDR3 is 14 residues long. The CDR3 DNA reads as TGTGCCAGCTCAAGGCCACAGAATAATTCACCCCTCCACTTT. Translating gives CASSRPQNNSPLHF.

This clonotype was seen a few times. The genes are TRBV10-3 and TRBJ2-6, with 7 bases fitting TRBD1. Germline CDR1 reads ENHRY; CDR2 reads SYGVKD. Unmatched junction bases numbered 6, after V lost 7 bases and J lost 0 bases. This CDR3 is 16 amino acids long. The DNA of the CDR3 is TGTGCCATCAAGACAGGGCCCAGCTCTGGGGCCAACGTCCTGACTTTC. It specifies CAIKTGPSSGANVLTF.

This clonotype was detected many times. This clone may be a read error of a much larger clone one base away. V and J are TRBV28 and TRBJ2-7; D is uncertain. Per the germline V gene, CDR1 is MDHEN and CDR2 is SYDVKM. V lost 6 bases and J lost 2, with 11 bases in between. CDR3 length equals 13 residues. Here the CDR3 reads CASSALFPYEQYF. For the CDR3, the DNA is TGTGCCAGCAGCGCTTTATTCCCCTACGAGCAGTACTTC.

This clonotype was recorded at least ten times. The chain recombines TRBV20-1 with TRBJ2-2; TRBD1 might be the D (5 bases). Germline values: CDR1 DFQATT, CDR2 SNEGSKA (reference sequence). Trimming removed 0 bases from V and 5 bases from J, with 16 bases in between. The CDR3 has 16 residues. In DNA, the CDR3 is TGCAGTGCTAGAGATGCAGGGAACGGGTCGACCGGGGAGCTGTTTTTT. Protein product: CSARDAGNGSTGELFF.